This T cell receptor (beta chain) was captured in a study of CD8+CD57+ T cells in acquired aplastic anemia. This clonotype appeared many times. Its antigen is not known. Broader study findings: Approximately 29 was the count of CD8+ CDR3 sequences that patients shared with controls.

Patients who underwent sequencing had shown CD8+CD57+ cell expansion by flow cytometry. The TCR beta profiling, which covered VDJ combination and CDR3 sequence, was carried out using genomic DNA as the template. MiXCR, applied by TCRdb to the reads, yields one record per CDR3 protein. The sample holds 250,000 or so distinct CDR3 sequences; about 44% are singletons and the top ten take over 7.5%. Germline trimming cut 7 bases from V and 3 bases from J; bases unmatched to any gene: 6. Germline V gene sequence: CDR1 SGHDT, CDR2 YYEEEE. CDR3 length equals 13 residues. This sequence originates from a human donor with aplastic anemia. The V call is TRBV5-6, the J call TRBJ2-7; TRBD1 matches 8 bases. The sequenced sample consisted of sorted CD4+, CD8+, or CD8+CD57+ T cells (not recorded which) from PBMCs. The CDR3, as DNA: TGTGCCAGCTGCGAACAGGGGGTCTACGAGCAGTACTTC. Protein: CASCEQGVYEQYF.